Listed below are T cell receptor beta chains from one sample, sequenced in a study of blood T cell repertoires in COVID-19. Here immunoSEQ multiplex PCR was the method, and the copy in TCRdb shows in-frame clones only, minus some. The table has 150,000 to 180,000 clones, about 90% seen once; the top ten hold 0.5% to 0.6%. Sequences were obtained from peripheral blood. The receptors were gathered from a man aged 50 to 59 with acute or convalescent COVID-19. The CDR3 runs from the conserved cysteine through the conserved F or W. Each record gives: clone size, J gene, V gene, D gene, CDR3 DNA, CDR3 protein. A D gene is named only where the DNA matches it firmly. Expanded clones are given a class, and other clones once, few, many or no size at all.

clone size: once; J gene: TRBJ1-6; V gene: TRBV28; D gene: TRBD1; CDR3 DNA: TGTGCCAGCAGTTTAACATTTAGGACAGGGATTAATTCACCCCTCCACTTT; CDR3 protein: CASSLTFRTGINSPLHF
clone size: -; J gene: TRBJ2-7; V gene: TRBV18; D gene: -; CDR3 DNA: TGTGCCAGCTCACCGGGGCAGGGCCCGACCTACGAGCAGTACTTC; CDR3 protein: CASSPGQGPTYEQYF
clone size: -; J gene: TRBJ1-1; V gene: TRBV3-1/TRBV3-2; D gene: -; CDR3 DNA: TGTGCCAGCAGCCAAGGGACTCACACTGAAGCTTTCTTT; CDR3 protein: CASSQGTHTEAFF
clone size: -; J gene: TRBJ2-2; V gene: TRBV6-6; D gene: -; CDR3 DNA: TGTGCCAGCACTCGAGAGTCCGGGGAGCTGTTTTTT; CDR3 protein: CASTRESGELFF
clone size: -; J gene: TRBJ1-1; V gene: TRBV28; D gene: -; CDR3 DNA: TGTGCCAGCAGTTTACAGACAGTTGTTGAAGCTTTCTTT; CDR3 protein: CASSLQTVVEAFF
clone size: -; J gene: TRBJ1-1; V gene: TRBV7-8; D gene: TRBD1; CDR3 DNA: TGTGCCAGCAGCTATTACAGGGGTTTGAACACTGAAGCTTTCTTT; CDR3 protein: CASSYYRGLNTEAFF
clone size: -; J gene: TRBJ2-7; V gene: TRBV4-1; D gene: -; CDR3 DNA: TGCGCCAGCAGCCAAGTCGTGGGACTGAGCTCCTACGAGCAGTACTTC; CDR3 protein: CASSQVVGLSSYEQYF
clone size: -; J gene: TRBJ1-4; V gene: TRBV6-1; D gene: -; CDR3 DNA: TGTGCCAGCAGTGAAGGAGCGCCAAACGGAAAACTGTTTTTT; CDR3 protein: CASSEGAPNGKLFF
clone size: -; J gene: TRBJ2-5; V gene: TRBV6-1; D gene: TRBD2; CDR3 DNA: TGTGCCAGCAGTGAAACTAGCGGGCAAGAGACCCAGTACTTC; CDR3 protein: CASSETSGQETQYF
clone size: -; J gene: TRBJ2-1; V gene: TRBV5-1; D gene: TRBD1; CDR3 DNA: TGCGCCAGCATGAGGACAGGGGCTCCCCCTAGCAGTTACAATGAGCAGTTCTTC; CDR3 protein: CASMRTGAPPSSYNEQFF
clone size: -; J gene: TRBJ2-3; V gene: TRBV7-2; D gene: -; CDR3 DNA: TGTGCCAGCAGCTTAGCGTACGGCGGATTCACAGATACGCAGTATTTT; CDR3 protein: CASSLAYGGFTDTQYF
clone size: -; J gene: TRBJ2-7; V gene: TRBV30; D gene: TRBD2; CDR3 DNA: TGTGCCTGGAGTCCTTTCGGGAGGTCCGAGCAGTACTTC; CDR3 protein: CAWSPFGRSEQYF
clone size: -; J gene: TRBJ1-4; V gene: TRBV11-2; D gene: TRBD1; CDR3 DNA: TGTGCCAGCAAAGGGGGCCTCAATGAAAAACTGTTTTTT; CDR3 protein: CASKGGLNEKLFF
clone size: -; J gene: TRBJ1-4; V gene: TRBV25-1; D gene: -; CDR3 DNA: TGTGCCAGCAGTGCCAGCGGCGGCAATGAAAAACTGTTTTTT; CDR3 protein: CASSASGGNEKLFF
clone size: -; J gene: TRBJ2-1; V gene: TRBV7-9; D gene: -; CDR3 DNA: TGTGCCAGCAGCTTAGGCAGTGACAATGAGCAGTTCTTC; CDR3 protein: CASSLGSDNEQFF
clone size: -; J gene: TRBJ1-6; V gene: TRBV7-4; D gene: -; CDR3 DNA: TGTGCCAGCAGCCTCCGGGGGGGTGATTCACCCCTCCACTTT; CDR3 protein: CASSLRGGDSPLHF
clone size: -; J gene: TRBJ1-6; V gene: TRBV3-1/TRBV3-2; D gene: TRBD1; CDR3 DNA: TGTGCCAGCAGCCTCGGGGACAGGGGGAATTCACCCCTCCACTTT; CDR3 protein: CASSLGDRGNSPLHF
clone size: -; J gene: TRBJ2-3; V gene: TRBV28; D gene: TRBD2; CDR3 DNA: TGTGCCAGCAGTTTAACTAGCGGGAGTAACACAGATACGCAGTATTTT; CDR3 protein: CASSLTSGSNTDTQYF
clone size: -; J gene: TRBJ2-7; V gene: TRBV5-8; D gene: TRBD2; CDR3 DNA: TGTGCCAGCAGCTTGATGCTAGCGGGATATAAGTACGAGCAGTACTTC; CDR3 protein: CASSLMLAGYKYEQYF
clone size: once; J gene: TRBJ2-5; V gene: TRBV5-4; D gene: -; CDR3 DNA: TGTGCCAGCAGCTTGGTCCTAGGAGCGGGGACCCAGTACTTC; CDR3 protein: CASSLVLGAGTQYF
clone size: once; J gene: TRBJ2-1; V gene: TRBV15; D gene: TRBD2; CDR3 DNA: TGTGCCACCAGCAGAGACAGGGCTAGCGGCTACAATGAGCAGTTCTTC; CDR3 protein: CATSRDRASGYNEQFF
clone size: -; J gene: TRBJ2-3; V gene: TRBV10-1; D gene: TRBD2; CDR3 DNA: TGCGCCAGCAGTGACCCAACTAGCGGGGCTAGCACAGATACGCAGTATTTT; CDR3 protein: CASSDPTSGASTDTQYF